This T cell receptor beta chain was found in a study of memory CD4+ T cells and cytomegalovirus serostatus. For the study at large: Of the healthy Belgian adults, several were CMV seropositive and about 24 seronegative.

Single viable CD3+CD4+CD8-CD45RO+ cells were sorted as the memory CD4+ T cells. This CDR3 is built from 11 residues. Trimming left V 3 bases short and J 6 bases short, with 5 bases between. Germline V gene sequence: CDR1 MDHEN, CDR2 SYDVKM. In the original workflow: Out-of-frame sequences were removed, leaving roughly 2,200,000 distinct TCRbeta sequences. Repertoires were generated with immunoSEQ multiplex PCR, while TCRdb's copy carries only in-frame clones and drops some. That table supplies the V and J calls and clone size; D and trimming were determined from the DNA. Of about 92,000 clones listed, 75% to 90% were seen once; the top ten hold approximately 4%.

Sequencing input: memory CD4+ T cells from blood. The TCR was taken from an adult in good health and CMV-seropositive. The rearrangement links TRBV28 to TRBJ2-5; unclear D gene. The CDR3 bases are TGTGCCAGCAGTTTTGAACAGACCCAGTACTTC. This codes for CASSFEQTQYF.